A single sample gave rise to the 7 T cell receptor beta chains below, sequenced in a study of regulatory T cells in long-lasting Graves disease (dated by TCRdb to about 2021). The time point label of this sample denotes: newly diagnosed GD, antithyroid drugs for less than 3 months. For both TCR sequencing and RNA sequencing, RNA was extracted from PBMCs using TRIzol. The library relied on multiplex PCR. The sample was run on an Illumina HiSeq 4000. TCR beta libraries were built with iRepertoire HTBI primers and Arm-PCR amplification of CDR3 regions. The public reads were quality trimmed at Q25 with fastp and then assembled into clones with MiXCR by TCRdb, keeping productive beta chains. Every entry covers one CDR3 protein and lists the most common genes and DNA from its rows. This sample gives 200,000 to 300,000 distinct CDR3 sequences in total; over 20% of them show up just once. Approximately 13% of the sample is held by the ten biggest clonotypes.

Sequenced material: peripheral blood mononuclear cells (PBMCs), taken at new diagnosis, from a patient treated with antithyroid drugs. The receptors shown here come from a female donor with Graves disease.

This clonotype has ten or more counts. This chain uses TRBV5-1 with TRBJ2-1; 9 bases map to TRBD1. Germline CDR1 and CDR2: SGHRS and YFSETQ. V dropped 2 bases and J dropped 0; count of bases not matched to a gene: 6. This CDR3 is built from 17 residues. CDR3 amino acids: CASSLFGQGSSYNEQFF. Here the CDR3 DNA reads TGCGCCAGCAGCTTATTCGGACAGGGGAGCTCCTACAATGAGCAGTTCTTC.

This clonotype was detected ten times or more. This chain joins TRBV27 and TRBJ2-7; 9 nucleotides align to TRBD2. Per germline, CDR1 MNHEY and CDR2 SMNVEV (reference sequence). CDR3 length equals 16 residues. After removal of 6 bases from V and 4 bases from J, the junction contained 13 bases not matched to a gene. Here the CDR3 reads CASSRRAAGGLYEQYF. DNA for the CDR3: TGTGCCAGCAGCCGGCGGGCAGCGGGAGGCCTTTACGAGCAGTACTTC.

This clonotype was seen a handful of times. The CDR3 region is CASSEYRDWVEETQYF. DNA for the CDR3: TGTGCCAGCAGTGAATACAGGGATTGGGTTGAGGAGACCCAGTACTTC. J is TRBJ2-5 and V is TRBV25-1; TRBD1 might be the D (5 bases). With 0 bases removed from V and 5 bases from J, the gap between germline ends came to 16 bases. Looked up from germline, CDR1 is MGHDK and CDR2 is SYGVNS. This CDR3 has 16 residues.

This clonotype was picked up a small number of times. This sequence joins TRBV6-1 and TRBJ2-1; a possible D gene is TRBD2 (5 bases). Deletions cut 6 bases from V and 2 bases from J, with 11 bases between. This CDR3 is 14 amino acids long. CDR1 and CDR2 (germline): MNHNS, SASEGT. CDR3 coding DNA: TGTGCCAGCAGGGGGAGACCTACCTACAATGAGCAGTTCTTC. Its translation: CASRGRPTYNEQFF.

The rearrangement joins TRBV12-3 or TRBV12-4 to TRBJ1-5; weak D call: TRBD1 (5 bases). Trimming took off 4 bases at V and 4 bases at J, with 8 bases between the two ends. The CDR3 runs to 13 residues. CDR3 sequence: CASSWGENQPQHF. CDR3 bases: TGTGCCAGCAGTTGGGGGGAGAATCAGCCCCAGCATTTT.

This clonotype was seen repeatedly, ten times or more. The rearrangement joins TRBV2 to TRBJ1-2, with a weak D call TRBD1 (5 bases). V was shortened by 6 bases and J by 8 bases, with 13 bases between the two germline ends. CDR3 length: 12 residues. CDR1 and CDR2 from the germline V gene are SNHLY and FYNNEI. The CDR3 protein is CASRGLKGGYTF. CDR3 sequence (DNA): TGTGCCAGCAGGGGACTGAAAGGAGGCTACACCTTC.

This clonotype was observed many times. This chain connects TRBV6-5 to TRBJ1-6; tentatively, D is TRBD1 (6 bases). Germline loops: CDR1 MNHEY, CDR2 SVGAGI. CDR3 length equals 15 residues. Trimming took off 2 bases at V and 7 bases at J, with 12 bases between the two ends. In DNA, the CDR3 is TGTGCCAGCAGTTACGGGGGGGCGGAAAATTCACCCCTCCACTTT. This gives the protein CASSYGGAENSPLHF.